These 7 T cell receptor beta chains were sequenced from one sample in a study of blood T cells in healthy people across ages. It was with a sample-barcoded 5' primer and a J-beta primer mix that a second PCR of about 6 to 12 cycles was run. One entry per CDR3 protein, called by TCRdb with MiXCR from the 5' RACE reads. The sample has about 1.6 million distinct CDR3 sequences; roughly 32% are singletons. The sequenced material came from blood. The receptors stem from a woman in her twenties or thirties in good health.

The J gene is TRBJ2-1, the V gene TRBV10-3; D gene unclear. This CDR3 is 13 amino acids long. With 2 bases removed from V and 11 bases from J, the gap between germline ends came to 13 bases. CDR1 and CDR2 from the germline V gene are ENHRY and SYGVKD. The CDR3 region has the DNA TGTGCCATCAGTGAGGACGGACCGAGTCAGCAGTTCTTC. This sequence encodes CAISEDGPSQQFF.

Notes on this clonotype: The junction does not match germline at one end; this may be a read error. The chain has TRBV5-1 and TRBJ2-5, with no clear D. This CDR3 is 13 amino acids long. The V gene's germline CDR1 is SGHRS and CDR2 YFSETQ. The CDR3 loop is CASSLAQKEAQYF. CDR3 DNA: TGCGCCAGCAGCTTGGCACAGAAAGAGGCCCAGTACTTC.

The rearrangement links TRBV6-5 to TRBJ1-5; weak D call: TRBD1 (5 bases). The CDR3 covers 15 residues. Germline V gene data show CDR1 as MNHEY and CDR2 as SVGAGI. V gave up 0 bases and J gave up 7 bases, with 13 bases separating them. Here the CDR3 reads CASSYSYRMGQPQHF. CDR3 in DNA: TGTGCCAGCAGTTACTCATACAGGATGGGGCAGCCCCAGCATTTT.

The V gene is TRBV4-2, the J gene TRBJ1-6; D gene uncertain. V was cut by 0 bases and J by 8 bases, with 11 bases left in between. Germline V gene lookup returns CDR1 LGHNA and CDR2 YNFKEQ. The CDR3 contains 15 residues. The CDR3 DNA sequence: TGTGCCAGCAGCCAAGATTCGACGGCCTATTCACCCCTCCACTTT. This encodes CASSQDSTAYSPLHF.

The chain uses TRBV11-2 and TRBJ1-6; TRBD1 might be the D (5 bases). Trimming removed 3 bases at V and 1 base at J, with 13 bases between. This CDR3 has 17 residues. Germline CDR1 reads SGHAT; CDR2 reads FQNNGV. For the CDR3, the DNA is TGTGCCAGCAGCTTCGGTTACGGGGGATCCTATAATTCACCCCTCCACTTT. Its translation is CASSFGYGGSYNSPLHF.

This sequence joins TRBV2 and TRBJ2-7; 10 nucleotides agree with TRBD2. Unmatched junction bases numbered 6, after V lost 2 bases and J lost 5 bases. The CDR3 is 15 residues long. Germline CDR1 reads SNHLY; CDR2 reads FYNNEI. DNA of the CDR3: TGTGCCAGCAGTGAACTGGTAGCGGGGGGCAACGAGCAGTACTTC. It is translated as CASSELVAGGNEQYF. The full variable domain, with the rest looked up from reference TRBV2 and TRBJ2-7, is EPEVTQTPSHQVTQMGQEVILRCVPISNHLYFYWYRQILGQKVEFLVSFYNNEISEKSEIFDDQFSVERPDGSNFTLKIRSTKLEDSAMYFCASSELVAGGNEQYFGPGTRLTVT.

On this clonotype itself: This could be a read error, since a much larger clone is one nucleotide away. The genes are TRBV10-3 and TRBJ2-3, with D uncertain. The CDR3 runs to 13 residues. Trimming took off 4 bases at V and 1 base at J, with 6 bases between the two ends. The germline V gene has CDR1 ENHRY and CDR2 SYGVKD. CDR3 loop: CAISGPCTDTQYF. The CDR3 nucleotides read TGTGCCATCAGTGGACCGTGCACAGATACGCAGTATTTT.